A single sample gave rise to the 22 T cell receptor beta chains below, sequenced in a study of blood T cell repertoires in COVID-19 (dated by TCRdb to 2018 to 2021). Library creation used the immunoSEQ multiplex PCR assay. TCRdb took this table from immuneACCESS and kept in-frame rearrangements with V and J called. Such tables lack part of the clones; where checked against another copy, unresolved V genes explain under half of the gap, and the rest is unexplained. Recorded for this sample are 150,000 to 200,000 clones; 80% to 90% of them occurred a single time. Over 9.5% of the sample is taken by the ten largest. Specimen: peripheral blood. These receptors were taken from a human donor with active or convalescent COVID-19. The donor label of this sample is uncertain.

This clone showed up just once. The rearrangement uses TRBV12-5 and TRBJ2-1; the D gene is possibly TRBD1 (6 bases). Germline CDR1 is LGHNT and CDR2 is FRNRAP. V was cut by 5 bases and J by 6 bases, with 17 bases left in between. CDR3 size: 15 residues. CDR3 DNA: TGTGCTAGTGGTGCCTCACATCAAGGGGGCAATGAGCAGTTCTTC. This encodes CASGASHQGGNEQFF.

V gene TRBV7-9 combines with J gene TRBJ1-6, with 8 bases lining up with TRBD1. Germline CDR1 SEHNR, CDR2 FQNEAQ (reference sequence). The CDR3 has 17 amino acids. V dropped 4 bases and J dropped 6; count of bases not matched to a gene: 11. The CDR3 loop reads CASSSTQTGAANSPLHF. The CDR3 bases are TGTGCCAGCAGCTCGACTCAGACAGGGGCGGCTAATTCACCCCTCCACTTT.

This clone was counted a few times. The V and J genes are TRBV20-1 and TRBJ1-1; 7 nucleotides agree with TRBD1. CDR1 is DFQATT, CDR2 SNEGSKA, per germline (reference sequence). The CDR3 length is 11 residues. Trimming at V came to 5 bases and at J to 7 bases, leaving 4 bases not matched to a gene. DNA for the CDR3: TGCAGTGCTGGACAGGCCGATGAAGCTTTCTTT. It translates to CSAGQADEAFF.

The rearrangement joins TRBV6-1 to TRBJ2-1; 10 bases line up with TRBD2. V was clipped by 2 bases and J by 0 bases; unmatched bases: 10. The length of the CDR3 is 19 residues. CDR1 is MNHNS and CDR2 is SASEGT in the germline V gene. CDR3 sequence reads: CASSEFLSGRSLSYNEQFF. DNA for the CDR3: TGTGCCAGCAGTGAATTTCTTAGCGGGAGGTCCCTCTCCTACAATGAGCAGTTCTTC.

The V call is TRBV19, the J call TRBJ2-1; TRBD1 is a possible D gene (6 bases). Between the trimmed V and J ends, which lost 4 bases and 5 bases, there was a span of 15 bases. This CDR3 is 15 amino acids long. From germline, CDR1 is LNHDA and CDR2 SQIVND (reference sequence). The CDR3: CASSTGRWGHNEQFF. CDR3 sequence (DNA): TGTGCCAGTAGTACGGGTCGATGGGGGCACAATGAGCAGTTCTTC. Complete variable domain (other parts from reference TRBV19 and TRBJ2-1): DGGITQSPKYLFRKEGQNVTLSCEQNLNHDAMYWYRQDPGQGLRLIYYSQIVNDFQKGDIAEGYSVSREKKESFPLTVTSAQKNPTAFYLCASSTGRWGHNEQFFGPGTRLTVL.

CDR3 DNA: TGTGCCAGCTCCGTATTGGGGGCAGGGGACAATCAGCCCCAGCATTTT. It encodes CASSVLGAGDNQPQHF. The genes are TRBV28 and TRBJ1-5; perhaps TRBD1 as D (6 bases). The V and J ends lost 8 bases and 3 bases respectively, with 20 bases between them. The CDR3 runs to 16 residues. The germline V gene encodes CDR1 MDHEN and CDR2 SYDVKM.

J is TRBJ2-2 and V is TRBV2; D ambiguous. The ends were cut back, 4 bases at V and 2 bases at J, with 8 bases in the middle. The CDR3 is 14 amino acids. Looked up from germline, CDR1 is SNHLY and CDR2 is FYNNEI. In nucleotides, the CDR3 is TGTGCCAGCAGTGTGAACAGAAACACCGGGGAGCTGTTTTTT. Protein: CASSVNRNTGELFF. Full variable domain (rest looked up from reference TRBV2 and TRBJ2-2): EPEVTQTPSHQVTQMGQEVILRCVPISNHLYFYWYRQILGQKVEFLVSFYNNEISEKSEIFDDQFSVERPDGSNFTLKIRSTKLEDSAMYFCASSVNRNTGELFFGEGSRLTVL.

The gene calls are TRBV5-6 and TRBJ2-1, with 10 bases fitting TRBD2. This CDR3 contains 14 residues. CDR1 is SGHDT and CDR2 is YYEEEE in the germline V gene. Losses at the gene ends were 0 bases for V and 10 bases for J; bases not matched to a gene: 4. The chain's CDR3 is CASSLASGSGEQFF. In DNA form, the CDR3 reads TGTGCCAGCAGCTTGGCTAGCGGGAGTGGAGAGCAGTTCTTC.

This clone has only one observation. The chain carries TRBV5-6 and TRBJ2-5; no definite D call. Germline CDR1 reads SGHDT; CDR2 reads YYEEEE. The CDR3 is made up of 11 amino acids. Trimming removed 5 bases at V and 2 bases at J, with 4 bases between. The CDR3 DNA follows: TGTGCCAGCAGACAGCAAGAGACCCAGTACTTC. Its protein is CASRQQETQYF.

This chain links TRBV11-2 with TRBJ2-1; 8 bases match TRBD2. The CDR3 is 13 amino acids. V trimming: 5 bases; J trimming: 10 bases; junction bases outside the gene matches: 7. The germline gives CDR1 SGHAT, CDR2 FQNNGV. CDR3 sequence (DNA): TGTGCCAGCAGCCTGGAGGCTAGCGGGGAGCAGTTCTTC. Encoded protein: CASSLEASGEQFF.

The CDR3 coding sequence is TGTGCCTGGAGTGTCAGGTCTGGACTAGCGGGGACCTTTTGGTACGAGCAGTACTTC. It yields the protein CAWSVRSGLAGTFWYEQYF. This chain uses TRBV30 with TRBJ2-7, with 12 positions matching TRBD2. V lost 0 bases, J lost 4 bases, and 16 bases stayed unmatched. The CDR3 spans 19 residues. Germline CDR1 is GTSNPN and CDR2 is SVGIG (reference sequence). The full variable domain, completed using reference TRBV30 and TRBJ2-7, is SQTIHQWPATLVQPVGSPLSLECTVEGTSNPNLYWYRQAAGRGLQLLFYSVGIGQISSEVPQNLSASRPQDRQFILSSKKLLLSDSGFYLCAWSVRSGLAGTFWYEQYFGPGTRLTVT.

The gene calls are TRBV15 and TRBJ1-5; 12 bases map to TRBD1. The CDR3 extends over 19 amino acids. Germline CDR1 is LNHNV and CDR2 is YYDKDF (reference sequence). V shed 0 bases and J 3 bases; nucleotides not matched to a gene: 9. The CDR3 spells CATSRDFGTGGRDNQPQHF. The DNA for the CDR3 is TGTGCCACCAGCAGAGATTTTGGGACAGGGGGCAGGGACAATCAGCCCCAGCATTTT.

This clone was detected a few times. The chain couples TRBV6-6 to TRBJ2-7; D is perhaps TRBD1 (6 bases). V was shortened by 2 bases and J by 2 bases, with 13 bases between the two germline ends. The germline V gene encodes CDR1 MNHNY and CDR2 SVGAGI (reference sequence). This CDR3 region has 15 residues. In DNA, the CDR3 is TGTGCCAGCAGTTACAGGGGACATTCAGCCTACGAGCAGTACTTC. It specifies CASSYRGHSAYEQYF.

The chain uses TRBV24-1 and TRBJ2-2, with TRBD1 matching over 7 bases. The CDR3 is made up of 15 amino acids. The V gene end was trimmed by 3 bases and the J gene end by 1 base; junction bases not matched to a gene: 1. The germline V gene encodes CDR1 KGHDR and CDR2 SFDVKD. The chain's CDR3 is CATSDNRGNTGELFF. The CDR3 region has the DNA TGTGCCACCAGTGATAACAGGGGGAACACCGGGGAGCTGTTTTTT.

CDR3 DNA: TGTGCCAGCAGGAAAATGGCAGGGGGGACAGATACGCAGTATTTT. The encoded protein is CASRKMAGGTDTQYF. This chain uses TRBV5-4 with TRBJ2-3; weak D call: TRBD1 (7 bases). Germline assignment: CDR1 SGHNT and CDR2 YYREEE (reference sequence). Trimming cost V 5 bases and J 3 bases, with 16 bases left between them. The CDR3 consists of 15 residues.

The gene calls are TRBV11-2 and TRBJ2-1, with 12 bases aligning to TRBD2. Germline V gives CDR1 SGHAT, CDR2 FQNNGV. The CDR3 is 15 residues long. The junction had 7 bases not matched to a gene; V was cut back by 6 bases and J by 7 bases. The CDR3 loop is CASRASGGGSNEQFF. The CDR3 DNA follows: TGTGCCAGCAGGGCTAGCGGGGGGGGCTCAAATGAGCAGTTCTTC.

The chain links TRBV7-8 to TRBJ1-2, with D possibly being TRBD1 (6 bases). The CDR3 runs to 13 residues. CDR1 and CDR2 (germline): SGHVS, FQNEAQ. V shed 5 bases and J shed 3 bases, with 10 bases lying between them. The CDR3 here is CASSERQDYGYTF. Written as DNA, the CDR3 is TGTGCCAGCAGCGAAAGACAGGACTATGGCTACACCTTC. The whole variable domain, remainder taken from reference TRBV7-8 and TRBJ1-2, is GAGVSQSPRYKVAKRGQDVALRCDPISGHVSLFWYQQALGQGPEFLTYFQNEAQLDKSGLPSDRFFAERPEGSVSTLKIQRTQQEDSAVYLCASSERQDYGYTFGSGTRLTVV.

The chain carries TRBV19 and TRBJ2-7; 7 bases line up with TRBD1. The junction had 11 bases not matched to a gene; V was cut back by 6 bases and J by 3 bases. In germline, CDR1 is LNHDA, CDR2 SQIVND (reference sequence). The CDR3 length is 15 residues. The CDR3 coding sequence is TGTGCCAGTAGCGGGTTCAGGGGGTTGTACTACGAGCAGTACTTC. As protein: CASSGFRGLYYEQYF.

The V and J genes are TRBV30 and TRBJ2-1; 12 bases map to TRBD2. V gave up 2 bases and J gave up 8 bases; unmatched junction bases: 7. The CDR3 has 15 amino acids. Germline V gene sequence: CDR1 GTSNPN, CDR2 SVGIG (reference sequence). The CDR3: CAWSHDLAGGDEQFF. The CDR3 coding sequence is TGTGCCTGGAGTCACGATCTAGCGGGAGGGGATGAGCAGTTCTTC.

V usage is TRBV4-2 and J usage is TRBJ1-1; a possible D gene is TRBD1 (6 bases). CDR3 length equals 12 residues. Trimming stripped 7 bases from V and 4 bases from J, with 10 bases between. CDR1 is LGHNA and CDR2 is YNFKEQ in the germline V gene. In DNA, the CDR3 is TGTGCCAGCACCTCCAGGGGCACTGAAGCTTTCTTT. Amino acid sequence: CASTSRGTEAFF.

The chain is built from TRBV5-1 and TRBJ1-1, with D maybe TRBD1 (5 bases). The V gene's germline CDR1 is SGHRS and CDR2 YFSETQ. Trimming removed 4 bases from V and 2 bases from J, with 21 bases in between. The CDR3 totals 17 residues. The CDR3 is CASSAVAGGIGNTEAFF. CDR3 DNA: TGCGCCAGCAGCGCCGTGGCCGGGGGTATAGGTAACACTGAAGCTTTCTTT.

The sample holds one count of this clone. The CDR3 nucleotides read TGTGCCAGCAGTCCGACATTGGGACAGGGGCCGTTTTATAGCAATCAGCCCCAGCATTTT. It codes for CASSPTLGQGPFYSNQPQHF. The V and J genes are TRBV28 and TRBJ1-5; 10 bases agree with TRBD1. The CDR3 runs 20 residues. With V trimmed by 5 bases and J by 0 bases, 16 bases remained unmatched. Per the germline V gene, CDR1 is MDHEN and CDR2 is SYDVKM. Full variable domain (missing parts from reference TRBV28 and TRBJ1-5): DVKVTQSSRYLVKRTGEKVFLECVQDMDHENMFWYRQDPGLGLRLIYFSYDVKMKEKGDIPEGYSVSREKKERFSLILESASTNQTSMYLCASSPTLGQGPFYSNQPQHFGDGTRLSIL.